The 32 T cell receptor beta chains below come from one sample, sequenced in a study of shared clonotypes between healthy human individuals. It was CD45RO-negative cells, positively selected for CCR7, that made up naive CD8 cells, with terminally differentiated effector memory CD45RA+ cells excluded. The assay was immunoSEQ multiplex PCR, and TCRdb's table has in-frame clones only and misses some. Of about 2.2 million clones listed, roughly 93% are singletons. The specimen was naive CD8+ T cells from PBMCs. All receptors derive from a man aged 18 to 29 in good health. Some clones in this sample may be carry-over from other donors' samples.

The genes are TRBV4-3 and TRBJ2-1, with 9 positions matching TRBD2. CDR3 length equals 17 residues. In germline, CDR1 is LGHNA, CDR2 YSLEER. After removal of 2 bases from V and 3 bases from J, the junction contained 8 bases not matched to a gene. The CDR3 nucleotides read TGCGCCAGCAGCCAAACTAAGACTAGCGGACGCTACAATGAGCAGTTCTTC. This codes for CASSQTKTSGRYNEQFF.

This clone appeared a single time. The CDR3 loop is CTSSQVLAGGPYNEQFF. The DNA of the CDR3 is TGCACCAGCAGCCAGGTCCTGGCGGGAGGGCCGTACAATGAGCAGTTCTTC. The chain has TRBV1 and TRBJ2-1; TRBD2 is taken as the D call from the table, unchecked against the DNA. TRBV1 is termed a pseudogene. The CDR3 sequence is 17 residues long.

The genes are TRBV10-2 and TRBJ2-6; D call uncertain. Trimming removed 4 bases at V and 2 bases at J, with 12 bases between. CDR1 and CDR2 from the germline V gene are WSHSY and SAAADI. This CDR3 has 16 amino acids. CDR3 sequence reads: CASSVPRVAGANVLTF. The CDR3 DNA follows: TGCGCCAGCAGTGTTCCTCGGGTCGCTGGGGCCAACGTCCTGACTTTC.

V usage is TRBV27 and J usage is TRBJ2-1; D might be TRBD2 (5 bases). V was shortened by 3 bases and J by 5 bases, with 11 bases between the two germline ends. Germline V gene lookup returns CDR1 MNHEY and CDR2 SMNVEV (reference sequence). The CDR3 runs 14 residues. CDR3 in DNA: TGTGCCAGCAGTTTGTGGGCGGGCCACAATGAGCAGTTCTTC. Translated, it gives CASSLWAGHNEQFF.

V and J are TRBV30 and TRBJ2-1, with 11 bases fitting TRBD2. The length of the CDR3 is 19 residues. Germline V gene lookup returns CDR1 GTSNPN and CDR2 SVGIG (reference sequence). With V trimmed by 0 bases and J by 6 bases, 16 bases remained unmatched. DNA of the CDR3: TGTGCCTGGAGTGTGCTAGCGGGGGGACACTCGCGGGTTGGCAATGAGCAGTTCTTC. This gives the protein CAWSVLAGGHSRVGNEQFF.

This chain uses TRBV6-1 with TRBJ1-2; D may be TRBD1 (5 bases). V dropped 3 bases and J dropped 7 bases, with 9 bases sitting between them. Germline assignment: CDR1 MNHNS and CDR2 SASEGT. The CDR3 spans 12 residues. CDR3 nucleotide sequence: TGTGCCAGCAGTGATTACGGGGCTGGCTACACCTTC. Protein sequence: CASSDYGAGYTF.

The rearrangement uses TRBV27 and TRBJ2-7; the match to TRBD1 covers 8 bases. After removal of 9 bases from V and 3 bases from J, the junction contained 10 bases not matched to a gene. CDR1 and CDR2 (germline): MNHEY, SMNVEV (reference sequence). The CDR3 length is 14 residues. This CDR3 is CARAPRDRFYEQYF. The CDR3 DNA is TGTGCCAGAGCGCCCCGGGACAGGTTCTACGAGCAGTACTTC.

V usage is TRBV27 and J usage is TRBJ2-7; 14 bases are a match to TRBD2. V dropped 6 bases and J dropped 5; count of bases not matched to a gene: 9. The CDR3 has 16 amino acids. Germline lookup yields CDR1 MNHEY and CDR2 SMNVEV (reference sequence). CDR3 nucleotides: TGTGCCAGCAGCAGAGGTCGGGGACTAGCGGGAGACGAGCAGTACTTC. Translation gives CASSRGRGLAGDEQYF.

J is TRBJ2-1 and V is TRBV7-9; D is possibly TRBD2 (7 bases). Germline V gives CDR1 SEHNR, CDR2 FQNEAQ (reference sequence). The CDR3 totals 15 residues. The V end was cut by 7 bases, the J end by 5 bases, with 18 bases between. The CDR3 region is CASNSLEGGDNEQFF. The CDR3 DNA reads as TGTGCCAGCAACAGCTTAGAAGGGGGGGACAATGAGCAGTTCTTC. The variable domain in full, completed from reference TRBV7-9 and TRBJ2-1, reads DTGVSQNPRHKITKRGQNVTFRCDPISEHNRLYWYRQTLGQGPEFLTYFQNEAQLEKSRLLSDRFSAERPKGSFSTLEIQRTEQGDSAMYLCASNSLEGGDNEQFFGPGTRLTVL.

A note on this clone: Other DNA sequences in this sample translate to the same CDR3. The chain has TRBV9 and TRBJ2-5, with a possible D match to TRBD2 (5 bases). CDR3 length equals 14 residues. Trimming took 2 bases from V and 2 from J, leaving 10 bases between them. CDR1 and CDR2 (germline): SGDLS, YYNGEE. In nucleotides, the CDR3 is TGTGCCAGCAGCGTTACCGGGGAGCAAGAGACCCAGTACTTC. Amino acid sequence: CASSVTGEQETQYF.

This clone was counted only a few times. V usage is TRBV7-8 and J usage is TRBJ1-1; unclear D gene. Germline values: CDR1 SGHVS, CDR2 FQNEAQ. V lost 3 bases and J 5 bases, leaving 16 bases between the germline ends. CDR3 length equals 15 residues. The CDR3 reads CASSLSERVWTEAFF. The CDR3 DNA reads TGTGCCAGCAGCTTGAGTGAAAGGGTTTGGACTGAAGCTTTCTTT.

The chain couples TRBV4-1 to TRBJ2-2; 15 positions match TRBD2. The length of the CDR3 is 18 residues. With 4 bases clipped from V and 7 bases from J, the junction kept 10 bases outside the gene matches. The V gene's germline CDR1 is MGHRA and CDR2 YSYEKL. This CDR3 is CASSPRTSGRVPVGELFF. The CDR3, as DNA: TGCGCCAGCAGCCCCCGGACTAGCGGGAGGGTACCGGTCGGGGAGCTGTTTTTT.

The rearrangement uses TRBV28 and TRBJ2-6; 10 bases agree with TRBD1. CDR1 MDHEN and CDR2 SYDVKM come from the germline V gene. This CDR3 has 15 residues. J lost 8 bases, V lost 6 bases, and 7 bases had no gene match. The CDR3 sequence: CASSPRQGATNVLTF. The CDR3 DNA reads as TGTGCCAGCAGCCCGAGACAGGGGGCTACCAACGTCCTGACTTTC. Full variable domain (missing parts from reference TRBV28 and TRBJ2-6): DVKVTQSSRYLVKRTGEKVFLECVQDMDHENMFWYRQDPGLGLRLIYFSYDVKMKEKGDIPEGYSVSREKKERFSLILESASTNQTSMYLCASSPRQGATNVLTFGAGSRLTVL.

The rearrangement links TRBV6-5 to TRBJ2-7, with D possibly being TRBD1 (5 bases). CDR1 and CDR2 (germline): MNHEY, SVGAGI. V was cut by 6 bases and J by 6 bases, with 15 bases left in between. CDR3 length equals 13 residues. The CDR3 DNA is TGTGCCAGCAGCCTGGGCAGGGTGGGCGAGCAGTACTTC. As protein: CASSLGRVGEQYF.

In its sample, this clone was seen a few times. CDR3 in amino acids: CASRSPTYRAEAFF. The CDR3 DNA reads as TGTGCCAGCAGATCTCCCACCTACAGGGCCGAAGCTTTCTTT. V is TRBV28 and J is TRBJ1-1; tentatively, D is TRBD1 (6 bases). Trimming stripped 6 bases from V and 8 bases from J, with 19 bases between. Germline V gene lookup returns CDR1 MDHEN and CDR2 SYDVKM. The CDR3 runs 14 residues.

The chain has TRBV6-4 and TRBJ1-5, with D unclear. The CDR3 has 16 amino acids. Germline V lookup: CDR1 MRHNA, CDR2 SNTAGT. Trimming took off 3 bases at V and 0 bases at J, with 12 bases between the two ends. In DNA form, the CDR3 reads TGTGCCAGCAGTGAAAAGGACGAATCTAGCAATCAGCCCCAGCATTTT. This sequence encodes CASSEKDESSNQPQHF.

The chain is built from TRBV9 and TRBJ1-4; no reliable D call. Germline V gene data show CDR1 as SGDLS and CDR2 as YYNGEE. The CDR3 extends over 14 amino acids. Trimming stripped 3 bases from V and 4 bases from J, with 10 bases between. CDR3 sequence reads: CASSGPRNNEKLFF. CDR3 DNA sequence: TGTGCCAGCAGCGGTCCGAGGAATAATGAAAAACTGTTTTTT.

The V call is TRBV27, the J call TRBJ2-7, with D perhaps given as TRBD1 or TRBD2 (5 bases each). Trimming took off 3 bases at V and 5 bases at J, with 20 bases between the two ends. CDR3 size: 16 residues. Germline CDR1 reads MNHEY; CDR2 reads SMNVEV (reference sequence). For the CDR3, the DNA is TGTGCCAGCAGTTTGGGCCCTCTAGGGGAGTTGGACGAGCAGTACTTC. This sequence encodes CASSLGPLGELDEQYF.

In its sample, this clone was seen once. Other DNA variants within this sample encode the same CDR3. The rearrangement uses TRBV4-3 and TRBJ2-7; D not certain. The germline CDR1 and CDR2 sequences are LGHNA and YSLEER. V dropped 1 base and J dropped 2 bases, with 9 bases sitting between them. This CDR3 has 14 residues. The CDR3 loop reads CASSQVGGTYEQYF. In nucleotides, the CDR3 is TGCGCCAGCAGCCAAGTTGGCGGAACCTACGAGCAGTACTTC.

The chain joins TRBV7-8 to TRBJ2-5; TRBD2 matches at 8 bases. Germline V lookup: CDR1 SGHVS, CDR2 FQNEAQ. After removal of 1 base from V and 5 bases from J, the junction contained 15 bases not matched to a gene. This CDR3 has 18 amino acids. As DNA, the CDR3 is TGTGCCAGCAGCTTAGGGGTCCTCTGGCGGGAGGTCTATGAGACCCAGTACTTC. Its translation is CASSLGVLWREVYETQYF.

The chain is built from TRBV28 and TRBJ1-5, with 7 bases that match TRBD1. The CDR3 extends over 14 amino acids. CDR1 MDHEN and CDR2 SYDVKM come from the germline V gene. Germline trimming cut 7 bases from V and 0 bases from J; bases unmatched to any gene: 3. CDR3 protein: CASNHRGSNQPQHF. The CDR3 DNA is TGTGCCAGCAATCACAGGGGTAGCAATCAGCCCCAGCATTTT.

The chain carries TRBV27 and TRBJ1-1; no definite D call. CDR1 MNHEY and CDR2 SMNVEV come from the germline V gene (reference sequence). Trimming shortened V by 1 base and J by 1 base, and 13 bases separated the two germline ends. This CDR3 has 16 residues. CDR3 nucleotides: TGTGCCAGCAGTTTATTCCCTTTCGGAGGGAACACTGAAGCTTTCTTT. It specifies CASSLFPFGGNTEAFF.

This chain joins TRBV6-1 and TRBJ2-7; 10 bases fit TRBD1. Trimming cost V 2 bases and J 3 bases; bases outside gene matches: 7. This CDR3 has 16 residues. Germline-derived CDR1 and CDR2 are MNHNS and SASEGT. The CDR3 coding sequence is TGTGCCAGCAGTGAACCGGGACAGGGGCGTTACTACGAGCAGTACTTC. Translating gives CASSEPGQGRYYEQYF.

V is TRBV4-3 and J is TRBJ2-7, with TRBD1 matching 7 bases. Germline V gene lookup returns CDR1 LGHNA and CDR2 YSLEER. This CDR3 region has 15 residues. V shed 4 bases and J 2 bases; nucleotides not matched to a gene: 8. This CDR3 reads CASSLTRQGTYEQYF. The CDR3 DNA is TGCGCCAGCAGCCTTACCCGACAGGGTACCTACGAGCAGTACTTC.

The genes are TRBV29-1 and TRBJ2-2; D gene uncertain. CDR3 length equals 15 residues. V lost 0 bases and J lost 6, with 14 bases in between. Germline V gene sequence: CDR1 SQVTM, CDR2 ANQGSEA. The CDR3 loop is CSVEDRRSLPGELFF. In nucleotides, the CDR3 is TGCAGCGTTGAAGATCGCAGGTCACTGCCCGGGGAGCTGTTTTTT.

The chain recombines TRBV25-1 with TRBJ1-2, with unresolved D. Trimming took 6 bases from V and 7 from J, leaving 12 bases between them. The CDR3 has 12 residues. Germline values: CDR1 MGHDK, CDR2 SYGVNS. The CDR3 loop reads CASRGVESGYTF. DNA of the CDR3: TGTGCCAGCAGGGGAGTGGAAAGTGGCTACACCTTC.

This clone appeared a single time. The V and J genes are TRBV25-1 and TRBJ2-2; D assignment may be TRBD1 or TRBD2 (6 bases each). The germline V and J ends were trimmed by 4 bases and 5 bases, with 14 bases remaining between them. CDR3 length equals 15 residues. Germline loops: CDR1 MGHDK, CDR2 SYGVNS. The CDR3 coding sequence is TGTGCCAGCAGTGGAGGGATAGGGGGGACCGGGGAGCTGTTTTTT. Amino acid sequence: CASSGGIGGTGELFF. The whole variable domain, remainder taken from reference TRBV25-1 and TRBJ2-2, is EADIYQTPRYLVIGTGKKITLECSQTMGHDKMYWYQQDPGMELHLIHYSYGVNSTEKGDLSSESTVSRIRTEHFPLTLESARPSHTSQYLCASSGGIGGTGELFFGEGSRLTVL.

The chain joins TRBV6-5 to TRBJ1-4; perhaps TRBD1 as D (6 bases). The CDR3 length is 14 residues. V lost 6 bases and J lost 3, with 11 bases in between. Germline-derived CDR1 and CDR2 are MNHEY and SVGAGI. The CDR3 sequence: CASRLQGPNEKLFF. CDR3 DNA sequence: TGTGCCAGCAGGTTGCAGGGGCCTAATGAAAAACTGTTTTTT.

J is TRBJ2-1 and V is TRBV7-9; 9 nucleotides line up with TRBD2. The length of the CDR3 is 13 residues. Losses at the gene ends were 8 bases for V and 5 bases for J; bases not matched to a gene: 4. Germline V gene lookup returns CDR1 SEHNR and CDR2 FQNEAQ (reference sequence). The CDR3 DNA is TGTGCCAGCCGGCTAGCGGGAAACAATGAGCAGTTCTTC. Translated: CASRLAGNNEQFF.

The chain employs TRBV7-2 and TRBJ1-1; D gene uncertain. This CDR3 spans 15 amino acids. V dropped 1 base and J dropped 4 bases, with 13 bases sitting between them. Germline assignment: CDR1 SGHTA and CDR2 FQGNSA. CDR3 sequence reads: CASSLVMSPATEAFF. The CDR3 bases are TGTGCCAGCAGCTTAGTTATGTCCCCCGCCACTGAAGCTTTCTTT.

Of note for this clone: Other DNA sequences in the same sample also yield this CDR3. The chain is built from TRBV19 and TRBJ1-1; 7 nucleotides align to TRBD1. This CDR3 has 14 residues. Losses at the gene ends were 1 base for V and 5 bases for J; bases not matched to a gene: 4. Germline V gene lookup returns CDR1 LNHDA and CDR2 SQIVND (reference sequence). CDR3 sequence reads: CASSIGQGYTEAFF. The CDR3 DNA follows: TGTGCCAGTAGTATAGGACAGGGATATACTGAAGCTTTCTTT.

This chain connects TRBV30 to TRBJ2-1; TRBD1 or TRBD2 may be the D gene (6 bases each). V dropped 0 bases and J dropped 12 bases, with 18 bases sitting between them. The germline V gene has CDR1 GTSNPN and CDR2 SVGIG (reference sequence). The CDR3 sequence is 14 residues long. The CDR3 nucleotides read TGTGCCTGGAGTGTACGGGGGACAACTCGAGGGCAGTTCTTC. The encoded protein is CAWSVRGTTRGQFF.